Described below is a single T cell receptor (beta chain) sequence and its context. Its antigen is unknown. The table came from immunoSEQ multiplex PCR; TCRdb's copy has only in-frame clones and leaves some out. The sample comprises tens of thousands of clones, around 86% of which are singletons, and about 14% rests with the top ten. This CDR3 comprises 14 residues. Germline values: CDR1 SGHTA, CDR2 FQGNSA. V gave up 4 bases and J gave up 5 bases, with 14 bases separating them. This sample was included in a study of radiotherapy plus CTLA-4 blockade in lung cancer. Overall study results and limits: Blood-borne expansion of tumor-derived TCR clones followed radiotherapy plus ipilimumab.

The sequencing here drew on peripheral blood, taken from a patient treated with radiotherapy plus ipilimumab. The clonotype comes from a human donor with non-small cell lung cancer that progressed on radiotherapy plus ipilimumab. The chain combines TRBV7-2 with TRBJ2-5; TRBD1 or TRBD2 may be the D gene (5 bases each). CDR3 in amino acids: CASSSVGGWETQYF. For the CDR3, the DNA is TGTGCCAGCAGCTCCGTTGGGGGTTGGGAGACCCAGTACTTC. Combining the CDR3 with reference TRBV7-2 and TRBJ2-5 gives the whole variable domain GAGVSQSPSNKVTEKGKDVELRCDPISGHTALYWYRQSLGQGLEFLIYFQGNSAPDKSGLPSDRFSAERTGGSVSTLTIQRTQQEDSAVYLCASSSVGGWETQYFGPGTRLLVL.